This TCR beta chain was documented in a study of blood T cell repertoires in COVID-19. Study context: The analysed material was cDNA or gDNA that came from T cells, B-cell-depleted T cells, or PBMCs.

Generated by immunoSEQ multiplex PCR, the TCRdb table keeps only in-frame clones and is missing some. The sample shows 200,000 to 250,000 clones, roughly 80% of them seen only once. Germline-derived CDR1 and CDR2 are SGDLS and YYNGEE. Deletions cut 0 bases from V and 4 bases from J, with 8 bases between. The length of the CDR3 is 14 residues. Seattle's enrolled individuals joined amid active infection and were then monitored longitudinally. The clonotype comes from a woman at least 80 years old with COVID-19, enrolled during active disease. Material: peripheral blood. The gene calls are TRBV9 and TRBJ2-1; no firm D call. Here the CDR3 reads CASSVELEYNEQFF. The CDR3 nucleotides are TGTGCCAGCAGCGTAGAACTGGAGTACAATGAGCAGTTCTTC.